These 5 T cell receptor beta chains were sequenced from one sample in a study of Graves' ophthalmopathy and Graves' hyperthyroidism. Amplification of the TCR beta CDR3 regions used RNA transcripts (as template). HTBI-primed RT-PCR formed the first round, and a multiplex PCR formed the second. One entry per CDR3 protein results from TCRdb running MiXCR on the multiplex PCR reads. Of around 1.1 million distinct CDR3 sequences in the sample, about two fifths are singletons; the top ten hold 11%. Input material: peripheral blood or thyroid tissue (not recorded which). All receptors come from an adult man with Graves' hyperthyroidism.

The chain links TRBV29-1 to TRBJ2-1; possibly TRBD2 for D (7 bases). The germline V gene encodes CDR1 SQVTM and CDR2 ANQGSEA. CDR3 length equals 13 residues. V lost 8 bases and J lost 5, with 16 bases in between. The CDR3 DNA follows: TGCAGCAGCAAGGGGGGGGGCGACAATGAGCAGTTCTTC. It codes for CSSKGGGDNEQFF.

A note on this clonotype: This may be a read error, as it is one base from a much larger clone. V gene TRBV20-1 combines with J gene TRBJ1-3; D gene ambiguous. This CDR3 spans 12 amino acids. V was clipped by 3 bases and J by 4 bases, with 7 bases between them. Germline V lookup: CDR1 DFQATT, CDR2 SNEGSKA (reference sequence). The CDR3 coding sequence is TGCAGTGCTAGCGATGTCGGAAACACCATATATTTT. Amino acids: CSASDVGNTIYF.

This clonotype was found many times. The rearrangement uses TRBV10-3 and TRBJ1-3, with a tentative D call TRBD1 (6 bases). V lost 11 bases to trimming and J lost 2 bases, with 13 bases between them. CDR1 and CDR2 from the germline V gene are ENHRY and SYGVKD. This CDR3 comprises 13 residues. The chain's CDR3 is CAARDTPGNTIYF. For the CDR3, the DNA is TGTGCCGCCCGGGACACACCTGGAAACACCATATATTTT.

In this sample, this clonotype turned up many times. This chain uses TRBV7-2 with TRBJ2-2; D uncertain. Trimming took off 2 bases at V and 7 bases at J, with 8 bases between the two ends. Germline V gives CDR1 SGHTA, CDR2 FQGNSA. This CDR3 has 13 amino acids. Here the CDR3 DNA reads TGTGCCAGCAGCTTATTTCAGATCGGGGAGCTGTTTTTT. Protein product: CASSLFQIGELFF.

The chain couples TRBV5-1 to TRBJ2-7; 7 nucleotides align to TRBD1. J gave up 2 bases and V 4 bases, and 12 bases lay outside the gene matches. Germline loops: CDR1 SGHRS, CDR2 YFSETQ. The CDR3 is 16 residues long. The CDR3 spells CASSTGTGVNAYEQYF. DNA of the CDR3: TGCGCCAGCAGCACGGGCACAGGGGTAAACGCCTACGAGCAGTACTTC.